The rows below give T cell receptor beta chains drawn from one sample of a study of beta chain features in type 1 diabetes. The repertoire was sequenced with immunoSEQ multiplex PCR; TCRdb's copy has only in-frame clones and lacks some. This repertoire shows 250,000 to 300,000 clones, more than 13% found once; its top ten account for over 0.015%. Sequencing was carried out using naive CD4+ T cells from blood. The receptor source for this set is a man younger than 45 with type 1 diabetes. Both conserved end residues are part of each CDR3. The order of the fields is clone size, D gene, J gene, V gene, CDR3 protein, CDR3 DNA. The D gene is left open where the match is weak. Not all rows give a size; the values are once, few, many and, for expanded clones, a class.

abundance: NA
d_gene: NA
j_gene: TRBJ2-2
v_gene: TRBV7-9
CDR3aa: CASSPGQGGTGELFF
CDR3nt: TGTGCCAGCAGCCCCGGACAGGGAGGGACCGGGGAGCTGTTTTTT

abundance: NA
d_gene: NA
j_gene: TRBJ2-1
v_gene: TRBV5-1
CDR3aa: CASSFLGTPNEQFF
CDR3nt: TGCGCCAGCAGCTTCTTGGGGACTCCCAATGAGCAGTTCTTC

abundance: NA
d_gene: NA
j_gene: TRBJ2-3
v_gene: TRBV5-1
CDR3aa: CASSLLGRGDAQYF
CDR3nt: TGCGCCAGCAGTTTGCTAGGACGGGGTGACGCGCAGTATTTT

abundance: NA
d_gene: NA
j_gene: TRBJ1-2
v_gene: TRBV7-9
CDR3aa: CASSLDGTYYGYTF
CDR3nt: TGTGCCAGCAGCTTAGATGGGACATACTATGGCTACACCTTC

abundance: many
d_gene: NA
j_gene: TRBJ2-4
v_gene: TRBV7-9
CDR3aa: CASGPLVSQYF
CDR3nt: TGTGCCAGCGGCCCGTTGGTCTCGCAGTACTTC

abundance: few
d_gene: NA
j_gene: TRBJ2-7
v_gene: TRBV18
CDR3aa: CASSPTTVSEQYF
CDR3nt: TGTGCCAGCTCACCCACAACAGTTAGCGAGCAGTACTTC

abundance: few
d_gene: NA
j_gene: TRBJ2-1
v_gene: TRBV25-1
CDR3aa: CASSNPLRGGHNEQFF
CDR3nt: TGTGCCAGCAGTAACCCCCTGAGGGGAGGACACAATGAGCAGTTCTTC

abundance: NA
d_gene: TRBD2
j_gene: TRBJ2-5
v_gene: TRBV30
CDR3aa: CAWKSLAGGAETQYF
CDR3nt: TGTGCCTGGAAAAGTCTAGCGGGAGGAGCGGAGACCCAGTACTTC

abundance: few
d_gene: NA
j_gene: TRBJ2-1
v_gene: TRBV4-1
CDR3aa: CASSQLPSNEQFF
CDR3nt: TGCGCCAGCAGCCAACTTCCCAGCAATGAGCAGTTCTTC

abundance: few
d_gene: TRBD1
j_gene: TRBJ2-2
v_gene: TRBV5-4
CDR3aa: CASSSGTGANTGELFF
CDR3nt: TGTGCCAGCAGCTCCGGGACAGGGGCGAACACCGGGGAGCTGTTTTTT

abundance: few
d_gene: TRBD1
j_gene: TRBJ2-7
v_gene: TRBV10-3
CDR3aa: CAISDTGGSYEQYF
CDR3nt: TGTGCCATCAGTGACACAGGGGGCTCCTACGAGCAGTACTTC

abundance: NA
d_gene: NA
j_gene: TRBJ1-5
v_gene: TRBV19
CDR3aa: CASSLRTEDQPQHF
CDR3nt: TGTGCCAGTAGTCTGCGGACGGAGGATCAGCCCCAGCATTTT

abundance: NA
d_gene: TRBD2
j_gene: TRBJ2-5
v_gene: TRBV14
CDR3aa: CASSQGLAVGFGGQETQYF
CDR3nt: TGTGCCAGCAGCCAAGGACTAGCGGTAGGCTTCGGGGGCCAAGAGACCCAGTACTTC

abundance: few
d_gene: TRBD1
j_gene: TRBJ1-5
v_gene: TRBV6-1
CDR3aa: CASIIQGSNQPQHF
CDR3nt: TGTGCCAGCATTATACAGGGGAGCAATCAGCCCCAGCATTTT

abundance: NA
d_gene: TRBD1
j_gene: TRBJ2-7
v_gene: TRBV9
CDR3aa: CASSVDLDRGAYEQYF
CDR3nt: TGTGCCAGCAGCGTAGATCTGGACAGGGGAGCATACGAGCAGTACTTC

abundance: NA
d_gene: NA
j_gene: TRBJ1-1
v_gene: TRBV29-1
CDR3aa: CSASDTLNTEAFF
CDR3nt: TGCAGCGCCTCCGACACGTTGAACACTGAAGCTTTCTTT

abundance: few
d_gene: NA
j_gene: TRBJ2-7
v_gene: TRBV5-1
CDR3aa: CASSLEHEQYF
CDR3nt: TGCGCCAGCAGCTTGGAGCACGAGCAGTACTTC

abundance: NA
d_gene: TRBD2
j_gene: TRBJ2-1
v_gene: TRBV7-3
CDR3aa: CASSRTSDNEQFF
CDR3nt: TGTGCCAGCAGTCGAACTAGCGACAATGAGCAGTTCTTC

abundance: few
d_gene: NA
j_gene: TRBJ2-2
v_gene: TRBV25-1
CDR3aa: CASSEAQNTGELFF
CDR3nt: TGTGCCAGCAGTGAGGCCCAGAACACCGGGGAGCTGTTTTTT

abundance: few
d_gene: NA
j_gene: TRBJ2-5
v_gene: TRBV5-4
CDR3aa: CASSPQHQETQYF
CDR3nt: TGTGCCAGCAGCCCACAGCACCAAGAGACCCAGTACTTC

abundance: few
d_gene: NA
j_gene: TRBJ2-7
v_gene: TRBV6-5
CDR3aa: CASSSYYEQYF
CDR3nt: TGTGCCAGCAGTTCGTACTACGAGCAGTACTTC

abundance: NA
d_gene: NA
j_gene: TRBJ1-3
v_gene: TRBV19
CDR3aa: CATRTAFDTIYF
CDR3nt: TGTGCCACGAGGACAGCATTCGACACCATATATTTT

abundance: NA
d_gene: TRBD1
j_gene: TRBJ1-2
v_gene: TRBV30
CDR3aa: CAWSYIGTAPGTF
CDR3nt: TGTGCCTGGAGTTATATAGGGACAGCCCCAGGCACCTTC

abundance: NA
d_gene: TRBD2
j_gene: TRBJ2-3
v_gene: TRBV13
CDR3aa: CASSTLAGEGDTQYF
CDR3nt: TGTGCCAGCAGCACTCTAGCGGGAGAGGGAGATACGCAGTATTTT

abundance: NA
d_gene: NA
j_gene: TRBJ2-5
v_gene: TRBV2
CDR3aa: CASSELGEETQYF
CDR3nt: TGTGCCAGCAGTGAATTAGGGGAAGAGACCCAGTACTTC

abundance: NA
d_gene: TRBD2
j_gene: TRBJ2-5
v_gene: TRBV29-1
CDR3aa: CSVIPRSGRAPETQYF
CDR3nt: TGCAGCGTTATACCTAGGAGCGGGAGGGCCCCGGAGACCCAGTACTTC

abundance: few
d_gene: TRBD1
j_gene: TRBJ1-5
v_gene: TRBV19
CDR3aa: CASNRRAGGSNQPQHF
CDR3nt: TGTGCCAGTAACCGGCGGGCAGGGGGCTCCAATCAGCCCCAGCATTTT

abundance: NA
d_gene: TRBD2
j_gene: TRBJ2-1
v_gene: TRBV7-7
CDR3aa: CASSLRSGIAGDPHNEQFF
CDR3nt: TGTGCTAGCAGCTTACGATCTGGAATAGCGGGAGACCCCCACAATGAGCAGTTCTTC

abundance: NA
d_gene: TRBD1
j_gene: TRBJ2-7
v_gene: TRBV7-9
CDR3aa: CASSDRDRRDYEQYF
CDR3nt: TGTGCCAGCAGCGACCGGGACAGGCGGGACTACGAGCAGTACTTC

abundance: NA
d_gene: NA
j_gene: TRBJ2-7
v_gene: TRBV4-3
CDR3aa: CASSQADLAGYEQYF
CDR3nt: TGCGCCAGCAGCCAGGCGGACCTAGCTGGCTACGAGCAGTACTTC

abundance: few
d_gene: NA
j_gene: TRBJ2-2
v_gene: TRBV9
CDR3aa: CASSLGQGYTGELFF
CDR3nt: TGTGCCAGCAGCTTGGGGCAGGGTTACACCGGGGAGCTGTTTTTT

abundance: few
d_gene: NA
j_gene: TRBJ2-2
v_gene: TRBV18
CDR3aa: CASSEAVTGELFF
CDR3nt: TGTGCCAGCTCAGAGGCGGTCACCGGGGAGCTGTTTTTT

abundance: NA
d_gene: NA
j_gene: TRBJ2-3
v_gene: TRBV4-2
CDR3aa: CASSQDWRGTPNTQYF
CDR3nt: TGTGCCAGCAGCCAAGATTGGCGCGGAACTCCTAATACGCAGTATTTT

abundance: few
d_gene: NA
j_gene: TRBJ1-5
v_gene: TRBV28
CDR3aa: CASSLLSQPQHF
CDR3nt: TGTGCCAGCAGTTTACTTTCTCAGCCCCAGCATTTT

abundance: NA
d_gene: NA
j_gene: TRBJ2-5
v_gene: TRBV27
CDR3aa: CASSYLGAGGETQYF
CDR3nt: TGTGCCAGCAGTTATCTGGGAGCTGGCGGGGAGACCCAGTACTTC

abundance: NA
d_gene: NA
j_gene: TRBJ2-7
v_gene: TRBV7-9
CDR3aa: CASRGTGSYEQYF
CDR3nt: TGTGCCAGCAGGGGAACAGGTTCCTACGAGCAGTACTTC

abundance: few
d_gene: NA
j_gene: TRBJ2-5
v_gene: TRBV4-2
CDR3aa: CASSQDRRETQYF
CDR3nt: TGTGCCAGCAGCCAGGACAGAAGGGAGACCCAGTACTTC

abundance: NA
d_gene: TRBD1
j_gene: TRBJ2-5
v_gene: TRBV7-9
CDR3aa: CASSRTGQETQYF
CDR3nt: TGTGCCAGCAGTCGGACAGGGCAAGAGACCCAGTACTTC

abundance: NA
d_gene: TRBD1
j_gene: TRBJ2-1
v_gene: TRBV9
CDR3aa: CASSVATGQGNNEQFF
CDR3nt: TGTGCCAGCAGCGTAGCAACGGGACAGGGGAACAATGAGCAGTTCTTC

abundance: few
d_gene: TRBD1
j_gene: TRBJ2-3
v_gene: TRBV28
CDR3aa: CASSLPGTGFTDTQYF
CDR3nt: TGTGCCAGCAGTTTACCGGGGACAGGGTTCACAGATACGCAGTATTTT

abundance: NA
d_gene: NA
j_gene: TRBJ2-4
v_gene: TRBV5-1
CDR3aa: CASSVTGAKNIQYF
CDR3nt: TGCGCCAGCAGCGTCACAGGGGCCAAAAACATTCAGTACTTC

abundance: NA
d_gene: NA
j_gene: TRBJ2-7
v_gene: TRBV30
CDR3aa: CAWSSQGWYEQYF
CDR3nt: TGTGCCTGGAGTAGTCAGGGGTGGTACGAGCAGTACTTC

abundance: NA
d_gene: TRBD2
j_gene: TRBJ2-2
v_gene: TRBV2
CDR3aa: CASRPSGGGETGELFF
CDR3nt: TGTGCCAGCAGGCCCTCGGGAGGAGGGGAAACCGGGGAGCTGTTTTTT

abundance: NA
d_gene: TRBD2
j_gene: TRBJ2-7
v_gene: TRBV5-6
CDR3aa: CASSLLGTSGAYEQYF
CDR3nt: TGTGCCAGCAGCCTGCTCGGGACTAGCGGGGCCTACGAGCAGTACTTC

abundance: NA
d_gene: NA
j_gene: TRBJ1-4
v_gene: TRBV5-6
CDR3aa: CASSPTGGSNEKLFF
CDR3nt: TGTGCCAGCAGTCCAACAGGTGGAAGTAATGAAAAACTGTTTTTT

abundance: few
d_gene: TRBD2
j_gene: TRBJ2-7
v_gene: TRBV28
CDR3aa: CASSSPGAGGSYEQYF
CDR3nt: TGTGCCAGCAGTTCCCCGGGGGCGGGGGGCTCCTACGAGCAGTACTTC

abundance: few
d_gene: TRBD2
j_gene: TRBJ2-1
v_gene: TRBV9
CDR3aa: CASSVTTPGTSSGNEQFF
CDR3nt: TGTGCCAGCAGCGTAACAACCCCCGGGACTAGCTCCGGCAATGAGCAGTTCTTC

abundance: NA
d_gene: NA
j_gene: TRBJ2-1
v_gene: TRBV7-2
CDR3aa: CASSSRTPGEQFF
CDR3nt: TGTGCCAGCAGCTCTCGGACTCCCGGTGAGCAGTTCTTC

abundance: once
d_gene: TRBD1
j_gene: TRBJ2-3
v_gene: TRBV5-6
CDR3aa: CASKTGLSTDTQYF
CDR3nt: TGTGCCAGCAAGACAGGGCTTAGCACAGATACGCAGTATTTT

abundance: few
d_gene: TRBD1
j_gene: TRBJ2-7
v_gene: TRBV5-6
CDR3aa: CASSSLRQGAYEQYF
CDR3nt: TGTGCCAGCAGCTCGCTAAGACAGGGAGCTTACGAGCAGTACTTC

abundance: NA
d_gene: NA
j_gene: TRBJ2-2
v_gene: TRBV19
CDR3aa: CASSHRDTTNTGELFF
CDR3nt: TGTGCCAGTAGTCACCGGGACACCACGAACACCGGGGAGCTGTTTTTT

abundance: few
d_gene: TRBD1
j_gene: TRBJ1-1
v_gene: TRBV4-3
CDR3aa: CASSQDSGGDTEAFF
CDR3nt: TGCGCCAGCAGCCAAGATTCAGGGGGAGACACTGAAGCTTTCTTT

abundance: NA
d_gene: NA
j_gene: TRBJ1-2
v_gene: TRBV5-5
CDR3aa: CASSLDGNANYGYTF
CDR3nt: TGTGCCAGCAGCTTGGATGGCAACGCTAACTATGGCTACACCTTC